These 12 T cell receptor beta chains share one sample of origin, sequenced in a study of blood T cell repertoires in COVID-19. Profiling relied on immunoSEQ multiplex PCR, and the TCRdb table lists in-frame clones only, not all of them. The sample lists 120,000 or so clones; roughly four fifths were seen once. Material for sequencing was peripheral blood. The receptors shown here come from a human donor in a cohort sampled during active COVID-19.

The V and J genes are TRBV11-3 and TRBJ2-5; the match to TRBD2 covers 11 bases. The CDR3 has 16 residues. Unmatched junction bases numbered 6, after V lost 5 bases and J lost 1 base. CDR1 SGHNT and CDR2 YENEEA come from the germline V gene. CDR3 region: CASSQGLAGAQETQYF. The CDR3 DNA sequence: TGTGCCAGCAGCCAAGGACTAGCGGGCGCCCAAGAGACCCAGTACTTC.

This chain links TRBV2 with TRBJ1-3, with D tentatively TRBD1 (6 bases). The CDR3 extends over 16 amino acids. V was pared by 6 bases and J by 0 bases, with 15 bases between. Germline V gene lookup returns CDR1 SNHLY and CDR2 FYNNEI. As DNA, the CDR3 is TGTGCCAGCAGCCTCCGGGACATTCGCTCTGGAAACACCATATATTTT. Translation gives CASSLRDIRSGNTIYF.

The chain uses TRBV6-5 and TRBJ1-2; perhaps TRBD1 as D (6 bases). Looked up from germline, CDR1 is MNHEY and CDR2 is SVGAGI. Trimming stripped 5 bases from V and 5 bases from J, with 9 bases between. This CDR3 contains 12 residues. The CDR3 spells CASSQQGYGYTF. CDR3 sequence (DNA): TGTGCCAGCAGTCAACAGGGATATGGCTACACCTTC.

The genes are TRBV5-6 and TRBJ2-7; D possibly corresponds to TRBD1 (5 bases). Germline lookup yields CDR1 SGHDT and CDR2 YYEEEE. The CDR3 covers 13 residues. Deletions cut 2 bases from V and 3 bases from J, with 9 bases between. The CDR3 DNA reads as TGTGCCAGCAGCTTAACAGGCAACTACGAGCAGTACTTC. Translation gives CASSLTGNYEQYF.

The V call is TRBV3-1 (or the pseudogene TRBV3-2), the J call TRBJ2-5; 14 nucleotides align to TRBD2. V shed 1 base and J 5 bases; nucleotides not matched to a gene: 6. The CDR3 runs to 17 residues. Germline CDR1 reads LGHDT; CDR2 reads YNNKEL (reference sequence). The CDR3 here is CASSQGGLAGVRETQYF. CDR3 coding DNA: TGTGCCAGCAGCCAAGGGGGACTAGCGGGGGTAAGGGAGACCCAGTACTTC.

The V call is TRBV3-1 (or the pseudogene TRBV3-2), the J call TRBJ2-3, with TRBD2 matching 11 bases. There are 16 residues in the CDR3. The trim removed 1 base at V and 11 bases at J, leaving 11 bases unmatched. Germline CDR1 is LGHDT and CDR2 is YNNKEL (reference sequence). The CDR3 DNA follows: TGTGCCAGCAGCCAAGGGGCTAGCGGGGGGCTCGGGAGGCAGTATTTT. Translated, it gives CASSQGASGGLGRQYF.

This chain joins TRBV6-5 and TRBJ1-2; 8 bases map to TRBD1. V shed 0 bases and J 8 bases; nucleotides not matched to a gene: 5. CDR1 MNHEY and CDR2 SVGAGI come from the germline V gene. This CDR3 is 14 amino acids long. CDR3 nucleotide sequence: TGTGCCAGCAGTTACTCGATACAGGGGGAGGGCTACACCTTC. Translated, it gives CASSYSIQGEGYTF.

The genes are TRBV9 and TRBJ2-1, with 7 bases aligning to TRBD2. Trimming took 4 bases from V and 7 from J; bases not matched to a gene: 5. The CDR3 contains 13 residues. CDR1 and CDR2 from the germline V gene are SGDLS and YYNGEE. The CDR3 DNA follows: TGTGCCAGCAGCAGCGGGACGACAAATGAGCAGTTCTTC. Its translation is CASSSGTTNEQFF.

The CDR3 sequence is CASSLGDKEGPLHF. The CDR3 DNA is TGTGCCAGCAGTTTAGGGGACAAAGAGGGACCCCTCCACTTT. The chain carries TRBV28 and TRBJ1-6, with a possible D match to TRBD1 (6 bases). CDR3 size: 14 residues. Looked up from germline, CDR1 is MDHEN and CDR2 is SYDVKM. V lost 2 bases, J lost 12 bases, and 14 bases lay in between.

The rearrangement uses TRBV6-2 or TRBV6-3 and TRBJ1-4; possible D gene TRBD1, 5 bases. Germline CDR1 MNHEY, CDR2 SVGEGT. This CDR3 is 17 amino acids long. The ends were cut back, 2 bases at V and 3 bases at J, with 16 bases in the middle. In DNA form, the CDR3 reads TGTGCCAGCAGTTACGAGACTCACGGGACTGCTAATGAAAAACTGTTTTTT. Amino acid sequence: CASSYETHGTANEKLFF.

V gene TRBV18 combines with J gene TRBJ2-1, with TRBD2 matching 12 bases. The CDR3 totals 15 residues. Germline CDR1 KGHSH, CDR2 LQKENI. Trimming at V came to 3 bases and at J to 8 bases, leaving 5 bases not matched to a gene. CDR3 in amino acids: CASSPSSGGAYEQFF. The CDR3 nucleotides are TGTGCCAGCTCACCGTCTAGCGGGGGGGCCTATGAGCAGTTCTTC. Combining the CDR3 with reference TRBV18 and TRBJ2-1 gives the whole variable domain NAGVMQNPRHLVRRRGQEARLRCSPMKGHSHVYWYRQLPEEGLKFMVYLQKENIIDESGMPKERFSAEFPKEGPSILRIQQVVRGDSAAYFCASSPSSGGAYEQFFGPGTRLTVL.

J is TRBJ1-1 and V is TRBV10-3; possibly TRBD1 for D (6 bases). The CDR3 is 13 residues long. Looked up from germline, CDR1 is ENHRY and CDR2 is SYGVKD. V was pared by 4 bases and J by 4 bases, with 10 bases between. The CDR3 region is CAISGQGSTEAFF. CDR3 DNA sequence: TGTGCCATCAGTGGTCAGGGGAGCACTGAAGCTTTCTTT.